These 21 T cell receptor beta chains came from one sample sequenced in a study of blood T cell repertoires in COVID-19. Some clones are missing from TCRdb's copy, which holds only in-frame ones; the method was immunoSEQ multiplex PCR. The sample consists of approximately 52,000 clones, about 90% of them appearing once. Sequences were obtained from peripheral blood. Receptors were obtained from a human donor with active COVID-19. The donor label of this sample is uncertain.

CDR3 nucleotide sequence: TGTGCCAGCAGCCCCAGAGGTCTTACGGGACAGCGCGGTGAAGCTTTCTTT. Amino acids: CASSPRGLTGQRGEAFF. The J gene is TRBJ1-1, the V gene TRBV9, with 7 bases fitting TRBD1. Germline V gene sequence: CDR1 SGDLS, CDR2 YYNGEE. The CDR3 sequence is 17 residues long. Trimming removed 4 bases from V and 7 bases from J; junction bases left unmatched: 19.

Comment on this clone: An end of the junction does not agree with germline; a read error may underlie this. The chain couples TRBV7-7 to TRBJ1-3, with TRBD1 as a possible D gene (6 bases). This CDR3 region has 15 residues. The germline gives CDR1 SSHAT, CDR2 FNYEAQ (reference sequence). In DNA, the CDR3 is TGTGCTAGCAGCTTAGAACAGGGAAGTGGAAACACCATATATTTT. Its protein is CASSLEQGSGNTIYF.

The CDR3 DNA is TGTGCCAGCAGCTCGGACAGGGGGTTCGACGAGCAGTACTTC. Protein product: CASSSDRGFDEQYF. The chain couples TRBV9 to TRBJ2-7; 10 nucleotides line up with TRBD1. The CDR3 has 14 amino acids. Trimming cost V 4 bases and J 5 bases; bases outside gene matches: 6. Germline loops: CDR1 SGDLS, CDR2 YYNGEE.

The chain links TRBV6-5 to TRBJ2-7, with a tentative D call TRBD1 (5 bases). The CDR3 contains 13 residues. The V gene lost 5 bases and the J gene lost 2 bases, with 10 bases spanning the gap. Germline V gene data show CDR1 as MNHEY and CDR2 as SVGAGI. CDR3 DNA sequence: TGTGCCAGCAGTCTCAGGGAAGCCTACGAGCAGTACTTC. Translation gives CASSLREAYEQYF.

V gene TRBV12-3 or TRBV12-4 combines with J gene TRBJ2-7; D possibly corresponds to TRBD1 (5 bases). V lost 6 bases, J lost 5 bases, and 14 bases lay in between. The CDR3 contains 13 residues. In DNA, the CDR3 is TGTGCCAGCAGACCCAGGGTCAGCGACGAGCAGTACTTC. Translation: CASRPRVSDEQYF.

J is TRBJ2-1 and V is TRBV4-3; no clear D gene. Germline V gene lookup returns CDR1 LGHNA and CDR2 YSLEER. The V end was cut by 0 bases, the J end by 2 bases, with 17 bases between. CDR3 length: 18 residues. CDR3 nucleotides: TGCGCCAGCAGCCAAGAGCTGGTGGGCAGAAAAGCCTACAATGAGCAGTTCTTC. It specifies CASSQELVGRKAYNEQFF.

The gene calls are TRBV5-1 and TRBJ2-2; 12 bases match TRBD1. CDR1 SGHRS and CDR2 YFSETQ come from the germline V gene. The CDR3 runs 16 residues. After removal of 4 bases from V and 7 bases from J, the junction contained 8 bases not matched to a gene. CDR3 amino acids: CASSPDGTGGFGELFF. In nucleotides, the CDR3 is TGCGCCAGCAGCCCGGACGGGACAGGGGGCTTCGGGGAGCTGTTTTTT.

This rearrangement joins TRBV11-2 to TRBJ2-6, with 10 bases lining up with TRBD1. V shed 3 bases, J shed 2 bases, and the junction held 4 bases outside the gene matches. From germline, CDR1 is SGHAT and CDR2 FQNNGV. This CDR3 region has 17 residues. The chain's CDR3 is CASSFLTGGPGANVLTF. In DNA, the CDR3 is TGTGCCAGCAGCTTCCTGACAGGGGGCCCTGGGGCCAACGTCCTGACTTTC. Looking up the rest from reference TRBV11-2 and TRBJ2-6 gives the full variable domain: EAGVAQSPRYKIIEKRQSVAFWCNPISGHATLYWYQQILGQGPKLLIQFQNNGVVDDSQLPKDRFSAERLKGVDSTLKIQPAKLEDSAVYLCASSFLTGGPGANVLTFGAGSRLTVL.

CDR3 nucleotide sequence: TGCGCCAGCAGTCAATCTCGACTAAGAATTCTCACAGATACGCAGTATTTT. Translated: CASSQSRLRILTDTQYF. This chain connects TRBV23-1 to TRBJ2-3, with D possibly being TRBD2 (5 bases). Being an ORF, TRBV23-1 has a function that is uncertain. Trimming shortened V by 0 bases and J by 2 bases, and 15 bases separated the two germline ends. The CDR3 extends over 17 amino acids.

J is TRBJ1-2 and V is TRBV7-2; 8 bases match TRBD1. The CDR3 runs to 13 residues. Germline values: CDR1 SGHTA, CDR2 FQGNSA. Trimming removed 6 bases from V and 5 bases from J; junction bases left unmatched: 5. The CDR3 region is CASRPGQGYGYTF. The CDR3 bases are TGTGCCAGCAGACCCGGACAGGGATATGGCTACACCTTC.

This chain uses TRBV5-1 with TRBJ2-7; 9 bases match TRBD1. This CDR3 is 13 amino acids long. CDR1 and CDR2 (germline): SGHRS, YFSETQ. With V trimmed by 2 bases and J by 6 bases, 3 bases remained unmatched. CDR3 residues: CASSFGTGLEQYF. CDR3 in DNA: TGCGCCAGCAGCTTCGGGACAGGGCTCGAGCAGTACTTC. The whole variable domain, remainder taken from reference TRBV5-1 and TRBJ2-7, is KAGVTQTPRYLIKTRGQQVTLSCSPISGHRSVSWYQQTPGQGLQFLFEYFSETQRNKGNFPGRFSGRQFSNSRSEMNVSTLELGDSALYLCASSFGTGLEQYFGPGTRLTVT.

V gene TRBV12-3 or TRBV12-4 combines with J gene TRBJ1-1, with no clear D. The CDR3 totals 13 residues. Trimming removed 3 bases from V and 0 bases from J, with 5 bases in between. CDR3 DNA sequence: TGTGCCAGCAGTTTGGCCCTGAACACTGAAGCTTTCTTT. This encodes CASSLALNTEAFF.

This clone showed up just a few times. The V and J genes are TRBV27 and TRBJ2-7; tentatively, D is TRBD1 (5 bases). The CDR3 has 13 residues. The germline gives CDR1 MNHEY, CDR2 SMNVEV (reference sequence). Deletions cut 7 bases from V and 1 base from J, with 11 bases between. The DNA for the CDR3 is TGTGCCAGCACCCGAAGGGGTTCCTACGAGCAGTACTTC. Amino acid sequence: CASTRRGSYEQYF.

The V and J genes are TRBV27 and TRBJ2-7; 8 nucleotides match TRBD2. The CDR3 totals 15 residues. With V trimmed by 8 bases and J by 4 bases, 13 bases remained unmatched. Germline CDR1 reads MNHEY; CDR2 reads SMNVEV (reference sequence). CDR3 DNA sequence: TGTGCCAGCGCCCCCCCGGGTAGCGGGGTTTACGAGCAGTACTTC. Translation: CASAPPGSGVYEQYF.

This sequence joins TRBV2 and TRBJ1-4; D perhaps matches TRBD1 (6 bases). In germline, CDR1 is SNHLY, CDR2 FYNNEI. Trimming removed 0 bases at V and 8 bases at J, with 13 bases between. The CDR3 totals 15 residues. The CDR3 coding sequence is TGTGCCAGCAGTGAAGCTACAGGGACGGAAGAAAAACTGTTTTTT. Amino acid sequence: CASSEATGTEEKLFF.

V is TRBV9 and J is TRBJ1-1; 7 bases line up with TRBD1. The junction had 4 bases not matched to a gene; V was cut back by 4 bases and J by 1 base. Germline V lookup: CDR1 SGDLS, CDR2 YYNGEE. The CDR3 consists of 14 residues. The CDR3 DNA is TGTGCCAGCAGCCCTCGACAGGGGAACACTGAAGCTTTCTTT. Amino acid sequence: CASSPRQGNTEAFF.

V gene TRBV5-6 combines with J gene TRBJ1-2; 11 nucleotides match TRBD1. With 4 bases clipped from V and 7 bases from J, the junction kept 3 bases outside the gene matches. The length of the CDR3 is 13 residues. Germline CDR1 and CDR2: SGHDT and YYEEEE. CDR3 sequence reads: CASSEDRGLGYTF. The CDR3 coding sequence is TGTGCCAGCAGCGAGGACAGGGGGCTTGGCTACACCTTC. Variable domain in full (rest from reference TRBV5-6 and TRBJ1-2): DAGVTQSPTHLIKTRGQQVTLRCSPKSGHDTVSWYQQALGQGPQFIFQYYEEEERQRGNFPDRFSGHQFPNYSSELNVNALLLGDSALYLCASSEDRGLGYTFGSGTRLTVV.

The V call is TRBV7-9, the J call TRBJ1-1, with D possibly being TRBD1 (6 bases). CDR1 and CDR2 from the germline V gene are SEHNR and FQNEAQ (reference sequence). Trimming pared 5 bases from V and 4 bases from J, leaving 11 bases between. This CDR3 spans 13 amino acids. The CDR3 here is CASSRGQGTEAFF. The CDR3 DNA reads TGTGCCAGCAGCCGGGGACAAGGCACTGAAGCTTTCTTT. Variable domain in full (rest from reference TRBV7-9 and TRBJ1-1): DTGVSQNPRHKITKRGQNVTFRCDPISEHNRLYWYRQTLGQGPEFLTYFQNEAQLEKSRLLSDRFSAERPKGSFSTLEIQRTEQGDSAMYLCASSRGQGTEAFFGQGTRLTVV.

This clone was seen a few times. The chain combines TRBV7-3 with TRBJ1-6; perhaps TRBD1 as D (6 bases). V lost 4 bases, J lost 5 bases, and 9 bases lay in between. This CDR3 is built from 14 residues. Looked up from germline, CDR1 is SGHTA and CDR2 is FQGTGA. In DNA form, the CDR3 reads TGTGCCAGCAGCTCCGGGACACATAATTCACCCCTCCACTTT. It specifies CASSSGTHNSPLHF.

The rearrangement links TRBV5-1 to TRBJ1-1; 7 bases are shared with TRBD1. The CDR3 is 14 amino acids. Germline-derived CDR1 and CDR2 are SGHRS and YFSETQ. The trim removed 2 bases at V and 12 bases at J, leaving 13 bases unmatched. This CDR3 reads CASSFISGQRGTFF. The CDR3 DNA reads TGCGCCAGCAGCTTTATTTCGGGACAGCGTGGGACTTTCTTT.

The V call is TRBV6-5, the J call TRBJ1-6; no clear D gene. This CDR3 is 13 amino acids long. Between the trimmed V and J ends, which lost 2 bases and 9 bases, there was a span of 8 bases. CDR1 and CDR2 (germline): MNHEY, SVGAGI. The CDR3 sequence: CASSYARSSPLHF. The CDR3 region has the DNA TGTGCCAGCAGTTACGCGAGGAGTTCACCCCTCCACTTT.